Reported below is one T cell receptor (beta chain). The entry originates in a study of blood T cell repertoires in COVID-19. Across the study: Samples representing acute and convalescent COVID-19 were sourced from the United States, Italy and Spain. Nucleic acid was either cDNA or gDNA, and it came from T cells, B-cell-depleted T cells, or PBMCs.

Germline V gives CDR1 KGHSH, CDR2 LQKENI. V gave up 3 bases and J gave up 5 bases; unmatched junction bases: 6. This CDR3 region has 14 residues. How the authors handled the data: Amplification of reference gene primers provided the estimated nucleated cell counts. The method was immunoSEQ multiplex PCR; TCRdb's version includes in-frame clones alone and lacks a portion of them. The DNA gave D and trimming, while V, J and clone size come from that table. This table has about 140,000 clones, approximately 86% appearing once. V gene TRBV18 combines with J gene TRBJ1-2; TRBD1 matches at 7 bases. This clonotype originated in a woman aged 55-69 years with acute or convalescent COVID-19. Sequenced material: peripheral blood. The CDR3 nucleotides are TGTGCCAGCTCACCGGAGACAGGGAGGTATGGCTACACCTTC. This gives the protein CASSPETGRYGYTF. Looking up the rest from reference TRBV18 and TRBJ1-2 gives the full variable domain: NAGVMQNPRHLVRRRGQEARLRCSPMKGHSHVYWYRQLPEEGLKFMVYLQKENIIDESGMPKERFSAEFPKEGPSILRIQQVVRGDSAAYFCASSPETGRYGYTFGSGTRLTVV.